This passage covers 32 T cell receptor beta chains from one sample sequenced in a study of blood T cells in healthy people across ages. Then a second PCR, running roughly 7 to 11 cycles, was carried out with a sample-barcoded 5' primer and a J-beta primer mix. TCRdb redid the calling of the 5' RACE reads with MiXCR, one entry per CDR3 protein. Seen here are 700,000 or so distinct CDR3 sequences, about 20% observed once, and the top ten hold 22%. The sample taken for sequencing was blood. These receptors came from a man between 65 and 85 years old in good health.

As concerns this clonotype: Compared with germline, one end of the junction differs, possibly owing to a read error. The chain is built from TRBV28 and TRBJ2-7; TRBD1 or TRBD2 may be the D gene (6 bases each). The CDR3 spans 12 residues. Germline CDR1 reads MDHEN; CDR2 reads SYDVKM. The CDR3 sequence is CASSLFPWPGAF. CDR3 nucleotides: TGTGCCAGCAGTTTATTCCCTTGGCCGGGGGCCTTC.

The sample holds a few counts of this clonotype. At one of its ends the junction is not consistent with the germline gene, which may arise from a read error. V gene TRBV5-5 combines with J gene TRBJ2-7; a possible D gene is TRBD1 (5 bases). Germline V gene sequence: CDR1 SGHKS, CDR2 YYEKEE (reference sequence). This CDR3 is built from 13 residues. CDR3 DNA sequence: TGTGCCAGCAGCTTGGGGGGCCAACAGCCGGAGTTCTTC. It specifies CASSLGGQQPEFF. Variable domain in full (rest from reference TRBV5-5 and TRBJ2-7): DAGVTQSPTHLIKTRGQQVTLRCSPISGHKSVSWYQQVLGQGPQFIFQYYEKEERGRGNFPDRFSARQFPNYSSELNVNALLLGDSALYLCASSLGGQQPEFFGPGTRLTVT.

The chain joins TRBV28 to TRBJ1-2; 7 bases line up with TRBD1. From germline, CDR1 is MDHEN and CDR2 SYDVKM. V shed 6 bases and J 3 bases; nucleotides not matched to a gene: 7. CDR3 length: 14 amino acids. The CDR3: CASRDNRGDYGYTF. The CDR3 DNA reads as TGTGCCAGCAGAGATAACAGGGGAGACTATGGCTACACCTTC.

This clonotype came up a few times. The V and J genes are TRBV7-9 and TRBJ2-2; 9 nucleotides align to TRBD2. With 5 bases clipped from V and 3 bases from J, the junction kept 1 base outside the gene matches. The length of the CDR3 is 14 residues. Per germline, CDR1 SEHNR and CDR2 FQNEAQ (reference sequence). The CDR3 DNA is TGTGCCAGCAGCCGACTAGCGGACACCGGGGAGCTGTTTTTT. It is translated as CASSRLADTGELFF.

The chain uses TRBV5-1 and TRBJ2-5; TRBD2 is a possible D gene (5 bases). Trimming stripped 1 base from V and 5 bases from J, with 12 bases between. This CDR3 contains 14 residues. Germline CDR1 SGHRS, CDR2 YFSETQ. The chain's CDR3 is CASSLWGWEETQYF. Here the CDR3 DNA reads TGCGCCAGCAGCTTGTGGGGTTGGGAGGAGACCCAGTACTTC.

This sequence joins TRBV2 and TRBJ2-7; D gene uncertain. The V gene's germline CDR1 is SNHLY and CDR2 FYNNEI. This CDR3 is 12 amino acids long. Trimming stripped 2 bases from V and 9 bases from J, with 11 bases between. The CDR3 DNA is TGTGCCAGCAGTGAATATGCGCCCGTGCAGTACTTC. This translates into CASSEYAPVQYF.

This chain connects TRBV28 to TRBJ1-4; perhaps TRBD1 as D (5 bases). Trimming removed 3 bases at V and 1 base at J, with 6 bases between. The CDR3 contains 14 residues. CDR1 and CDR2 (germline): MDHEN, SYDVKM. As DNA, the CDR3 is TGTGCCAGCAGTTTGGGACGAACTAATGAAAAACTGTTTTTT. Translating it yields CASSLGRTNEKLFF.

J is TRBJ2-3 and V is TRBV20-1; D may be TRBD1 (7 bases). V was shortened by 1 base and J by 1 base, with 12 bases between the two germline ends. The CDR3 contains 15 residues. CDR1 is DFQATT and CDR2 is SNEGSKA in the germline V gene (reference sequence). CDR3: CSARVSRGGTDTQYF. The CDR3 coding sequence is TGCAGTGCTAGAGTCAGCAGGGGGGGCACAGATACGCAGTATTTT.

This clonotype was found once. This chain connects TRBV12-3 or TRBV12-4 to TRBJ1-4, with a possible D match to TRBD1 (6 bases). The ends were cut back, 6 bases at V and 2 bases at J, with 16 bases in the middle. CDR3 size: 16 residues. The CDR3 DNA sequence: TGTGCCAGCAGCCGAGGGGGGGATTTCACTAATGAAAAACTGTTTTTT. The encoded protein is CASSRGGDFTNEKLFF.

In this sample, this clonotype turned up a few times. The chain couples TRBV12-3 or TRBV12-4 to TRBJ2-3; TRBD1 is a possible D gene (5 bases). The CDR3 is 13 residues long. Trimming cost V 8 bases and J 1 base, with 10 bases left between them. CDR3 amino acids: CASQIRGTDTQYF. The CDR3 DNA is TGTGCCAGCCAGATCAGGGGCACAGATACGCAGTATTTT.

This clonotype was detected only a few times. This chain joins TRBV6-1 and TRBJ2-3, with D unresolved. The ends were cut back, 7 bases at V and 8 bases at J, with 19 bases in the middle. This CDR3 contains 14 residues. From germline, CDR1 is MNHNS and CDR2 SASEGT. CDR3 DNA: TGTGCCAGCACTGACGGCTCTGCCGCTGGTACGCAGTATTTT. It translates to CASTDGSAAGTQYF.

The rearrangement joins TRBV30 to TRBJ1-6; 9 bases align to TRBD1. V lost 3 bases and J lost 6; bases outside the gene matches: 0. From germline, CDR1 is GTSNPN and CDR2 SVGIG (reference sequence). The CDR3 contains 13 residues. The CDR3 region is CAWRTGGNSPLHF. The CDR3 nucleotides read TGTGCCTGGAGGACAGGGGGTAATTCACCCCTCCACTTT.

The chain couples TRBV7-9 to TRBJ2-5; 8 bases line up with TRBD2. TRBJ2-7 matches the DNA end more closely, so the J call is doubtful. This CDR3 comprises 15 residues. In germline, CDR1 is SEHNR, CDR2 FQNEAQ (reference sequence). The CDR3 DNA sequence: TGTGCCAGCGGCGAACAGCGGGGGCTCTACTACGAGCAGTACGTC. As protein: CASGEQRGLYYEQYV.

This clonotype was observed a handful of times. The chain employs TRBV21-1 and TRBJ2-3; TRBD2 is the table's D call, not checked against the DNA. TRBV21-1 is flagged as a pseudogene. The CDR3 sequence is 17 residues long. The CDR3 sequence is CASSKEFWLAGGDTQYF. CDR3 in DNA: TGTGCCAGCAGCAAAGAGTTCTGGCTAGCGGGAGGAGATACGCAGTATTTT.

The rearrangement links TRBV11-2 to TRBJ1-1, with D possibly being TRBD1 (6 bases). V was trimmed by 4 bases and J by 4 bases, leaving 13 bases between them. Germline CDR1 and CDR2: SGHAT and FQNNGV. The CDR3 loop spans 14 amino acids. The CDR3 region is CASSSIGGPTEAFF. CDR3 in DNA: TGTGCCAGCAGCTCAATCGGGGGGCCCACTGAAGCTTTCTTT. Full variable domain (remainder filled in from reference TRBV11-2 and TRBJ1-1): EAGVAQSPRYKIIEKRQSVAFWCNPISGHATLYWYQQILGQGPKLLIQFQNNGVVDDSQLPKDRFSAERLKGVDSTLKIQPAKLEDSAVYLCASSSIGGPTEAFFGQGTRLTVV.

V gene TRBV19 combines with J gene TRBJ1-2; possibly TRBD1 for D (5 bases). Between the trimmed V and J ends, which lost 6 bases and 5 bases, there was a span of 13 bases. The CDR3 is 13 residues long. Germline V gene sequence: CDR1 LNHDA, CDR2 SQIVND (reference sequence). The CDR3 nucleotides read TGTGCCAGTAGGACAGAGAAATTTTATGGCTACACCTTC. As protein: CASRTEKFYGYTF.

This clonotype was found once. This sequence joins TRBV6-4 and TRBJ1-1; tentative D call: TRBD1 (5 bases). This CDR3 spans 13 amino acids. The germline V and J ends were trimmed by 3 bases and 10 bases, with 15 bases remaining between them. Germline loops: CDR1 MRHNA, CDR2 SNTAGT. CDR3 sequence (DNA): TGTGCCAGCAGTGAACTCTCGGGGGTGGGAGCTTTCTTT. Its protein is CASSELSGVGAFF.

This clonotype was detected many times. The rearrangement uses TRBV7-2 and TRBJ1-2; 7 nucleotides line up with TRBD1. Germline trimming cut 2 bases from V and 5 bases from J; bases unmatched to any gene: 5. The CDR3 contains 14 residues. The germline V gene has CDR1 SGHTA and CDR2 FQGNSA. The CDR3: CASSLRDRVYGYTF. In DNA form, the CDR3 reads TGTGCCAGCAGCTTAAGAGACAGGGTTTATGGCTACACCTTC.

This chain uses TRBV18 with TRBJ1-1; no clear D. Germline-derived CDR1 and CDR2 are KGHSH and LQKENI. V was cut by 2 bases and J by 7 bases, with 5 bases left in between. This CDR3 has 11 residues. This CDR3 is CASSPIGEAFF. The CDR3 nucleotides read TGTGCCAGCTCACCAATCGGTGAAGCTTTCTTT.

The rearrangement links TRBV19 to TRBJ2-5, with 9 bases aligning to TRBD1. Near its end, the DNA agrees better with TRBJ2-1, so the J call may be wrong. Germline CDR1 is LNHDA and CDR2 is SQIVND (reference sequence). The CDR3 contains 15 residues. CDR3 DNA: TGTGCCAGTAGTATTTTCGGGACAGGGTATAATGAGCAGTTCTTC. It yields the protein CASSIFGTGYNEQFF.

V usage is TRBV5-6 and J usage is TRBJ2-3; no reliable D call. CDR3 size: 14 residues. V was clipped by 1 base and J by 2 bases, with 8 bases between them. Germline assignment: CDR1 SGHDT and CDR2 YYEEEE. The DNA of the CDR3 is TGTGCCAGCAGCTTGACAAGTATCACAGATACGCAGTATTTT. It is translated as CASSLTSITDTQYF.

The chain employs TRBV5-1 and TRBJ2-7; 7 bases agree with TRBD1. In germline, CDR1 is SGHRS, CDR2 YFSETQ. With 1 base clipped from V and 4 bases from J, the junction kept 5 bases outside the gene matches. This CDR3 region has 14 residues. The CDR3 DNA is TGCGCCAGCAGCTTGTCCGCAGGGGGATACGAGCAGTACTTC. Its translation is CASSLSAGGYEQYF.

This clonotype was detected ten times or more. The J gene is TRBJ2-1, the V gene TRBV20-1, with no clear D. V was pared by 0 bases and J by 8 bases, with 14 bases between. Per the germline V gene, CDR1 is DFQATT and CDR2 is SNEGSKA (reference sequence). CDR3 length: 14 residues. The CDR3 DNA is TGCAGTGCTAGAGATGTGACCCTTGACGATGAGCAGTTCTTC. Its translation: CSARDVTLDDEQFF.

This clonotype turned up a few times. This chain uses TRBV5-1 with TRBJ2-1, with 13 bases aligning to TRBD2. J gave up 8 bases and V 9 bases, and 14 bases lay outside the gene matches. Germline-derived CDR1 and CDR2 are SGHRS and YFSETQ. The CDR3 has 16 amino acids. The CDR3 reads CATSPTSGGPTDEQFF. The CDR3 nucleotides read TGCGCCACCTCACCGACTAGCGGGGGGCCCACGGATGAGCAGTTCTTC.

This clonotype has more than one count but fewer than ten. The chain joins TRBV4-3 to TRBJ2-1, with a weak D call TRBD2 (5 bases). The DNA end lines up better with TRBJ2-5; the J call may be wrong. This CDR3 has 14 residues. Germline assignment: CDR1 LGHNA and CDR2 YSLEER. The CDR3 DNA follows: TGCGCCAGCAGCCCCGCTGGAGGCATAGAGACCCAGTACTTC. Translating it yields CASSPAGGIETQYF.

This clonotype was observed a handful of times. The chain combines TRBV20-1 with TRBJ2-5; D unclear. Germline CDR1 DFQATT, CDR2 SNEGSKA (reference sequence). Trimming took 6 bases from V and 3 from J, leaving 5 bases between them. This CDR3 is 10 amino acids long. The CDR3 here is CSAAEETQYF. The CDR3 DNA reads as TGCAGTGCGGCAGAAGAGACCCAGTACTTC.

This clonotype was seen at least ten times. The J gene is TRBJ2-1, the V gene TRBV6-5, with D possibly being TRBD1 or TRBD2 (5 bases each). Trimming removed 7 bases from V and 5 bases from J, with 12 bases in between. The CDR3 is 13 residues long. The germline CDR1 and CDR2 sequences are MNHEY and SVGAGI. The CDR3 DNA reads as TGTGCCAGCACCTCCTGGGGGAACAATGAGCAGTTCTTC. It is translated as CASTSWGNNEQFF.

V usage is TRBV29-1 and J usage is TRBJ1-2; D may be TRBD1 (5 bases). The CDR3 length is 13 residues. From germline, CDR1 is SQVTM and CDR2 ANQGSEA. Trimming took off 4 bases at V and 0 bases at J, with 9 bases between the two ends. The CDR3 bases are TGCAGCGTTGCACAGGTAGCTAACTATGGCTACACCTTC. Its translation is CSVAQVANYGYTF.

The V gene is TRBV7-9, the J gene TRBJ2-5; 7 bases match TRBD1. This CDR3 comprises 15 residues. The germline gives CDR1 SEHNR, CDR2 FQNEAQ (reference sequence). The ends lost 6 bases at V and 2 bases at J; junction bases unmatched: 9. For the CDR3, the DNA is TGTGCCAGCAGTTCCCGGGACAGTCGGCAAGAGACCCAGTACTTC. Translated, it gives CASSSRDSRQETQYF.

This clonotype was counted at least ten times. This CDR3 reads CASRGLTMDTQYF. CDR3 nucleotides: TGCGCCAGTCGGGGACTTACTATGGATACGCAGTATTTT. V is TRBV5-1 and J is TRBJ2-3; D is perhaps TRBD2 (6 bases). The germline gives CDR1 SGHRS, CDR2 YFSETQ. V gave up 8 bases and J gave up 6 bases, with 16 bases separating them. CDR3 length: 13 residues.

J is TRBJ1-1 and V is TRBV12-3 or TRBV12-4; TRBD1 matches 8 bases. The CDR3 loop spans 14 amino acids. Trimming removed 6 bases from V and 0 bases from J; junction bases left unmatched: 3. For the CDR3, the DNA is TGTGCCAGCAGGCCAGGGGGCGTGAACACTGAAGCTTTCTTT. Its protein is CASRPGGVNTEAFF.

The gene calls are TRBV6-5 and TRBJ2-5; D is unresolved. Trimming left V 2 bases short and J 1 base short, with 14 bases between. This CDR3 is built from 16 residues. Germline V CDR1 and CDR2: MNHEY, SVGAGI. CDR3 nucleotide sequence: TGTGCCAGCAGTTACCGGGTGGCAGACCCCCAAGAGACCCAGTACTTC. Translated: CASSYRVADPQETQYF.